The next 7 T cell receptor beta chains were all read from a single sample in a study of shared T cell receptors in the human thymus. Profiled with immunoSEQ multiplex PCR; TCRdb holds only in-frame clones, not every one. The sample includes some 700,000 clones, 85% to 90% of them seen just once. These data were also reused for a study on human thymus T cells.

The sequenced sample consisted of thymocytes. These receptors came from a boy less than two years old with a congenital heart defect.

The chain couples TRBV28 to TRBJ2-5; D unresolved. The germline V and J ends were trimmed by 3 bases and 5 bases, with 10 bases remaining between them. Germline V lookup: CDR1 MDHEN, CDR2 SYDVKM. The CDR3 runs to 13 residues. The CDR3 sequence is CASSFVNRETQYF. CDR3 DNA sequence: TGTGCCAGCAGTTTTGTGAATCGGGAGACCCAGTACTTC.

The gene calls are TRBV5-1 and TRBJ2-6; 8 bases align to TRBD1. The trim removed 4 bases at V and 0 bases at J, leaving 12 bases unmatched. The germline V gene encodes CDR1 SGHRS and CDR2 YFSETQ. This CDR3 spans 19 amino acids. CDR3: CASSPLPGQVISGANVLTF. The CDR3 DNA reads TGCGCCAGCAGCCCCCTACCGGGACAGGTCATCTCTGGGGCCAACGTCCTGACTTTC. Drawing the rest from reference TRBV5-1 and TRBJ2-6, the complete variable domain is KAGVTQTPRYLIKTRGQQVTLSCSPISGHRSVSWYQQTPGQGLQFLFEYFSETQRNKGNFPGRFSGRQFSNSRSEMNVSTLELGDSALYLCASSPLPGQVISGANVLTFGAGSRLTVL.

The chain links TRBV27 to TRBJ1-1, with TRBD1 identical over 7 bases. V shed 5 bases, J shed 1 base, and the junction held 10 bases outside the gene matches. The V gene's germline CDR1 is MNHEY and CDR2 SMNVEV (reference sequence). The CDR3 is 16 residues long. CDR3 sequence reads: CASSPGTVPRNTEAFF. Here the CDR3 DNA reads TGTGCCAGCAGTCCGGGGACAGTACCTAGGAACACTGAAGCTTTCTTT.

In DNA form, the CDR3 reads TGTGCCAGCCTCGGGGCGGGAGGAATAGAGACCCAGTACTTC. Translated: CASLGAGGIETQYF. This chain uses TRBV11-1 with TRBJ2-5; 8 nucleotides match TRBD2. CDR1 and CDR2 (germline): SGHAT, FQDESV (reference sequence). Trimming took 8 bases from V and 4 from J; bases not matched to a gene: 9. The CDR3 consists of 14 residues.

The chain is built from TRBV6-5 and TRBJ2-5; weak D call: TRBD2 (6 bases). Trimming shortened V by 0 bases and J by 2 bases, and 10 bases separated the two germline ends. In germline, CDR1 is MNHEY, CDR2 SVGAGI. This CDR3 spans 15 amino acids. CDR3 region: CASSYSAGTQETQYF. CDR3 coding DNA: TGTGCCAGCAGTTACTCGGCAGGGACTCAAGAGACCCAGTACTTC.

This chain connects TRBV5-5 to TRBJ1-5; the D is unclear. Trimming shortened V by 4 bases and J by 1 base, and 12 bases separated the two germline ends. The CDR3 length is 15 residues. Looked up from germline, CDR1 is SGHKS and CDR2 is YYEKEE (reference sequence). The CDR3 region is CASSIVGRSNQPQHF. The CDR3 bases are TGTGCCAGCAGCATAGTGGGCCGCAGCAATCAGCCCCAGCATTTT.

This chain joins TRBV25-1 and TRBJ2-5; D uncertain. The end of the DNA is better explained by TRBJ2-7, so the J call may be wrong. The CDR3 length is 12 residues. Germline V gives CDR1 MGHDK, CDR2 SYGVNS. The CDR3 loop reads CASSFEPYEQYF. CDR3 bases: TGTGCCAGCAGTTTCGAGCCATACGAGCAGTACTTC.